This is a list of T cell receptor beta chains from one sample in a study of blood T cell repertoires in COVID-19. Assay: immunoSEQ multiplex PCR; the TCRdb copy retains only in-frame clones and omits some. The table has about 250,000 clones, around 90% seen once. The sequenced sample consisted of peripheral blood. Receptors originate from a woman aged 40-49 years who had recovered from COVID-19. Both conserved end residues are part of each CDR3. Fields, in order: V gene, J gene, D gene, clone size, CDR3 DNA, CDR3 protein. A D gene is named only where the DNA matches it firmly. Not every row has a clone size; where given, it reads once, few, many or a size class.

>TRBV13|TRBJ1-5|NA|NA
TGTGCCAGCAGCTTACGGGGGACTAATCAGCCCCAGCATTTT
CASSLRGTNQPQHF
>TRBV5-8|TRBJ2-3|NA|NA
TGTGCCAGCAGATCCCTCACAGATACGCAGTATTTT
CASRSLTDTQYF
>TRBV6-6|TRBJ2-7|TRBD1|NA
TGTGCCAGCAGGTCCCGACAGGGGACCTACGAGCAGTACTTC
CASRSRQGTYEQYF
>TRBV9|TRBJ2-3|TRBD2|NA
TGTGCCAGCAGCGCTTTAGCGGGAGCTGGGACAGATACGCAGTATTTT
CASSALAGAGTDTQYF
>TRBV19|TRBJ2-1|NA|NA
TGTGCCAGTAGCCCCGGGACAACAAGGTTCTTC
CASSPGTTRFF
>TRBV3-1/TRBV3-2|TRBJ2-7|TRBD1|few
TGTGCCAGCAGCCAAGCGGACAGGGCCCGTGACGAGCAGTACTTC
CASSQADRARDEQYF
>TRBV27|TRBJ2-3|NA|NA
TGTGCCAGCAGTCCAGGACTAAGCACAGATACGCAGTATTTT
CASSPGLSTDTQYF
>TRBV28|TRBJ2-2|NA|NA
TGTGCCAGCAGTTGGGGTAGCGGATACACCGGGGAGCTGTTTTTT
CASSWGSGYTGELFF
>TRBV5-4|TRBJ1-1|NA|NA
TGTGCCAGCAGCTTGCGGACCCGGGGGGGCCCGAACACTGAAGCTTTCTTT
CASSLRTRGGPNTEAFF
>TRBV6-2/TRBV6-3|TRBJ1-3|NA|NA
TGTGCCAGCAGCCGGACGGCTACGCGGGACACCATATATTTT
CASSRTATRDTIYF
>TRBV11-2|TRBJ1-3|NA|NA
TGTGCCAGCAGCCTGGGGGGAGGCTCTGGAAACACCATATATTTT
CASSLGGGSGNTIYF
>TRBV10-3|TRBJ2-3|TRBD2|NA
TGTGCCATCAGTGAGTCAGGACTAGCGGGAGGGTTCACAGATACGCAGTATTTT
CAISESGLAGGFTDTQYF
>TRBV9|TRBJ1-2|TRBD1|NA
TGTGCCAGCAGCGCAGGGGGGAACTATGGCTACACCTTC
CASSAGGNYGYTF
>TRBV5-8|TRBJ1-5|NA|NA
TGTGCCAGCAGCTTGGGAGGCGGGGGCGACCAGCCCCAGCATTTT
CASSLGGGGDQPQHF
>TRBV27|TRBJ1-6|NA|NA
TGTGCCAGCAGTCCCACGGTTGCTAATTCACCCCTCCACTTT
CASSPTVANSPLHF
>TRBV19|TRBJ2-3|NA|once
TGTGCCAGTAGTATAGACCTGAGACAGACCGCTACGCAGTATTTT
CASSIDLRQTATQYF
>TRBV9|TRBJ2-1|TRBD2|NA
TGTGCCAGCAGCGTAGGCGGGACTAGCCTCAAGCAGTTCTTC
CASSVGGTSLKQFF
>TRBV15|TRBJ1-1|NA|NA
TGTGCCACCAGCCCCCGGGCCCCGGGGGAAGCTTTCTTT
CATSPRAPGEAFF
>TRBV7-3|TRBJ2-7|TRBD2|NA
TGTGCCAGCAGCTTAGCGGCGGGAGGGGTCTACGAGCAGTACTTC
CASSLAAGGVYEQYF
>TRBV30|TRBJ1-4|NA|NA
TGTGCCTGGACCCCCGGGGGAACTAATGAAAAACTGTTTTTT
CAWTPGGTNEKLFF
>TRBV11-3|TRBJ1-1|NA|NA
TGTGCCAGCAGCTTACCAGGTTGGGACACTGAAGCTTTCTTT
CASSLPGWDTEAFF
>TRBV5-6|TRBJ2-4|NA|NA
TGTGCCAGCAGCTTGAGGGGGAGTGGGATGAACATTCAGTACTTC
CASSLRGSGMNIQYF
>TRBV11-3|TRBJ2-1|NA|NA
TGTGCCAGCAGCCCCAGGGTAGCTGGTATTGAGCAGTTCTTC
CASSPRVAGIEQFF
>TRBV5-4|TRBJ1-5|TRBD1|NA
TGTGCCAGCAGCTCGGGAGGGGACAGCTCGGGGCAGCCCCAGCATTTT
CASSSGGDSSGQPQHF
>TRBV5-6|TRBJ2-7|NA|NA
TGTGCCAGCAGCTCCAGCTCCTACGAGCAGTACTTC
CASSSSSYEQYF
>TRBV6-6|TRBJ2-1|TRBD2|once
TGTGCCAGCAGGCCCCGGGACTACAACTACAATGAGCAGTTCTTC
CASRPRDYNYNEQFF
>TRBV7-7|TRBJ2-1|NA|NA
TGTGCTAGCAGCCCCAGAGGTCGCAGCTATACCTACAATGAGCAGTTCTTC
CASSPRGRSYTYNEQFF
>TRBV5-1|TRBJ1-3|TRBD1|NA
TGCGCCAGCAGCACAGACAGGGGCCCGAGCTCTGGAAACACCATATATTTT
CASSTDRGPSSGNTIYF
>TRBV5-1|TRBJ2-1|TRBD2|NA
TGCGCCAGCAGCCCGGGACTAGCGGGAGCCTACAATGAGCAGTTCTTC
CASSPGLAGAYNEQFF
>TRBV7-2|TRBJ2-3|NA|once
TGTGCCAGCAGCCCCAGGCGACTAGGCAGCACAGATACGCAGTATTTT
CASSPRRLGSTDTQYF
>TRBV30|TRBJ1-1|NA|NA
TGTGCCGGACGGACTGTCCCTGAAGCTTTCTTT
CAGRTVPEAFF
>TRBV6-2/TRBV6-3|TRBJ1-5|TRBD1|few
TGTGCCAGCAGTTACTTTCCGACAGGGGCGGCGGGGCCCCAGCATTTT
CASSYFPTGAAGPQHF
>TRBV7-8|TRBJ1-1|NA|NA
TGTGCCAGCAGCTTAGCGCAGGGCATGAACACTGAAGCTTTCTTT
CASSLAQGMNTEAFF
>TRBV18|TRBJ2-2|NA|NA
TGTGCCAGCTCACTCGACCTAGTGACCGGGGAGCTGTTTTTT
CASSLDLVTGELFF
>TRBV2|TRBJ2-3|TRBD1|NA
TGTGCCAGCCCAGGGGGCGCGTCAGATACGCAGTATTTT
CASPGGASDTQYF
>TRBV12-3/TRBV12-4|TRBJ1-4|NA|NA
TGTGCCAGCGGACAGCCCCCTGAAAAACTGTTTTTT
CASGQPPEKLFF
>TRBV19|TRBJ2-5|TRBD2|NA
TGTGCCAGTAGTAGGGCTAGCGGCGAGACCCAGTACTTC
CASSRASGETQYF
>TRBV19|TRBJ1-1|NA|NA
TGTGCCAGTACCCGGGACCCGCGGGGGTACACTGAAGCTTTCTTT
CASTRDPRGYTEAFF
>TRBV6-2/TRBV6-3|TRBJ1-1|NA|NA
TGTGCCAGCAGTTACCAGGAAGACAGGCCCCGAGGGGCTTTCTTT
CASSYQEDRPRGAFF
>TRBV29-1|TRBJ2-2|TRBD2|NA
TGCAGCGTGGTAGGGGTCCCCGCGGCGGGAGGACACGCCGGGGAGCTGTTTTTT
CSVVGVPAAGGHAGELFF
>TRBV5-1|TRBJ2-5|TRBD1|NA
TGCGCCAGCGCGGGGACAGGGGGGTCGGAGACCCAGTACTTC
CASAGTGGSETQYF
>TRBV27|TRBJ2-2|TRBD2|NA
TGTGCCAGCAGTTTTCGGACTAGCCGCGGGGAGCTGTTTTTT
CASSFRTSRGELFF